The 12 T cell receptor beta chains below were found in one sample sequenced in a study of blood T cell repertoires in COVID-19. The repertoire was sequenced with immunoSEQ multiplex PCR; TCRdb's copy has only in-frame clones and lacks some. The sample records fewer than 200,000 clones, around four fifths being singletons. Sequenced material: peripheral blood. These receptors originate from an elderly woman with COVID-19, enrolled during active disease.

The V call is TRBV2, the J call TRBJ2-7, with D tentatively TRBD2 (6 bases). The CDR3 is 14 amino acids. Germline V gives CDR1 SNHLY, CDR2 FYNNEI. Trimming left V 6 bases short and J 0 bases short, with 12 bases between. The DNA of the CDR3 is TGTGCCAGCAGGGGGAAGCGGGTCTCCTACGAGCAGTACTTC. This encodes CASRGKRVSYEQYF.

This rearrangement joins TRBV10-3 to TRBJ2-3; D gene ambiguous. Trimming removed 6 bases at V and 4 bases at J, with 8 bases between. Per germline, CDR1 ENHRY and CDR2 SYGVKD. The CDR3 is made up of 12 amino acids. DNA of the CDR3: TGTGCCATCAGAATATTCGCAGATACGCAGTATTTT. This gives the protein CAIRIFADTQYF.

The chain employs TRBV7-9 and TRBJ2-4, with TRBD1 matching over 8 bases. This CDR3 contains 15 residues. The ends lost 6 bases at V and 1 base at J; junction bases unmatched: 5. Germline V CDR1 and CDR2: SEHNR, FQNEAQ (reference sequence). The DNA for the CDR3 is TGTGCCAGCAGTCCCCAGGGGGCTGCCAAAAACATTCAGTACTTC. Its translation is CASSPQGAAKNIQYF.

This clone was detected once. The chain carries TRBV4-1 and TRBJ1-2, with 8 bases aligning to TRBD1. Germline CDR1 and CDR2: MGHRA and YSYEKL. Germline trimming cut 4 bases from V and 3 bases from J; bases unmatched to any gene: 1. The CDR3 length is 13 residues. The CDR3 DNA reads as TGCGCCAGCAGCCTGGACAGGGACTATGGCTACACCTTC. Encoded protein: CASSLDRDYGYTF.

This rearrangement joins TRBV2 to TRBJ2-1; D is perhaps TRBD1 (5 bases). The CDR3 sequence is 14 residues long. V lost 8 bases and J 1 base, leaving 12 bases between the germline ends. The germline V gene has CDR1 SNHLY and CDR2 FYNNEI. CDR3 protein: CASGAARSYNEQFF. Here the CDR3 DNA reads TGTGCCAGCGGGGCGGCTCGGTCCTACAATGAGCAGTTCTTC.

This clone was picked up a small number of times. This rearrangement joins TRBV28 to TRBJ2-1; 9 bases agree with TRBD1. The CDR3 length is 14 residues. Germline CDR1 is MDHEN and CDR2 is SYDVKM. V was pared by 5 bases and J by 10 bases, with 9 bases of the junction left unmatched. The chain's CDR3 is CASSETGGQWEQFF. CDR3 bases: TGTGCCAGCAGTGAGACAGGGGGTCAGTGGGAGCAGTTCTTC.

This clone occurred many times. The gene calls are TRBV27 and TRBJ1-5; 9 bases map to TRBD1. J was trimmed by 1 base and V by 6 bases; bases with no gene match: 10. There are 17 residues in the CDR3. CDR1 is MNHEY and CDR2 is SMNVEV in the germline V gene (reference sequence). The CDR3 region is CASRPGQGFGSNQPQHF. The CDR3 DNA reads TGTGCCAGCAGGCCGGGACAGGGCTTTGGGAGCAATCAGCCCCAGCATTTT.

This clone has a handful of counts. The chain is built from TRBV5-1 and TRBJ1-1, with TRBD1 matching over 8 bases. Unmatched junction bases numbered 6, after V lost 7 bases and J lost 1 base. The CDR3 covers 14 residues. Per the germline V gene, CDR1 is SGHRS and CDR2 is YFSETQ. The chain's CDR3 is CASAGQGANTEAFF. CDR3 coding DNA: TGCGCCAGCGCAGGACAGGGTGCGAACACTGAAGCTTTCTTT.

The CDR3 region is CASSMGSGAYNEQFF. CDR3 DNA sequence: TGTGCCAGTAGTATGGGTAGCGGGGCATACAATGAGCAGTTCTTC. The rearrangement links TRBV19 to TRBJ2-1; 8 bases align to TRBD2. The length of the CDR3 is 15 residues. Per germline, CDR1 LNHDA and CDR2 SQIVND (reference sequence). V gave up 3 bases and J gave up 4 bases; unmatched junction bases: 5.

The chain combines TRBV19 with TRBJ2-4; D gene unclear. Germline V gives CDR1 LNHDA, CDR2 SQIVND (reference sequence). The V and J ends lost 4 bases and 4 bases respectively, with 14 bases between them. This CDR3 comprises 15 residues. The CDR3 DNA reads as TGTGCCAGTAGTACCACCAGTACCCAAAAAAACATTCAGTACTTC. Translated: CASSTTSTQKNIQYF. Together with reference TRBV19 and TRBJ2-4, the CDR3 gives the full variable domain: DGGITQSPKYLFRKEGQNVTLSCEQNLNHDAMYWYRQDPGQGLRLIYYSQIVNDFQKGDIAEGYSVSREKKESFPLTVTSAQKNPTAFYLCASSTTSTQKNIQYFGAGTRLSVL.

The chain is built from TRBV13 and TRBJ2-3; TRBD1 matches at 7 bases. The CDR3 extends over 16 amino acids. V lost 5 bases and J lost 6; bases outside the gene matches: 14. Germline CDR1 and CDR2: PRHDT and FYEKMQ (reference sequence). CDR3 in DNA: TGTGCCAGCAGCCCCAATGACAGGGTTGGTAGGGATACGCAGTATTTT. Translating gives CASSPNDRVGRDTQYF.

As DNA, the CDR3 is TGTGCCTGCGGTGGACAGTTGAGCTCCTACGAGCAGTACTTC. Protein: CACGGQLSSYEQYF. The chain is built from TRBV2 and TRBJ2-7, with a tentative D call TRBD1 (6 bases). This CDR3 contains 14 residues. The germline CDR1 and CDR2 sequences are SNHLY and FYNNEI. With 11 bases removed from V and 0 bases from J, the gap between germline ends came to 17 bases.